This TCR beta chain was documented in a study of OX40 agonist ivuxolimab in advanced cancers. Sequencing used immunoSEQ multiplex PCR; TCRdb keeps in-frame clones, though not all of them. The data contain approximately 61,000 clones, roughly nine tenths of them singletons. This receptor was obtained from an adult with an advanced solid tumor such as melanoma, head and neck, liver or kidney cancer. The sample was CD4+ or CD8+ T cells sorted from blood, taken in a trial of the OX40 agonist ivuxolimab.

CDR3 bases: TGTGCCAGCAGTTCGAGACAGGGGGCAAGCGAGCAGTACTTC. Residues: CASSSRQGASEQYF. The chain has TRBV28 and TRBJ2-7, with 10 bases aligning to TRBD1. The CDR3 contains 14 residues. Germline V gene data show CDR1 as MDHEN and CDR2 as SYDVKM. Trimming at V came to 4 bases and at J to 6 bases, leaving 6 bases not matched to a gene.